This TCR beta chain was recorded in a study of shared T cell receptors in the human thymus. Method: immunoSEQ multiplex PCR; TCRdb's copy keeps in-frame clones and lacks some. The sample lists some 640,000 clones; around 87% were seen once. V lost 0 bases, J lost 8 bases, and 8 bases lay in between. The CDR3 extends over 13 amino acids. Germline V lookup: CDR1 SGHDT, CDR2 YYEEEE. These records were also assigned to another study, of human thymus T cells. This second study says: Thymic samples were excised during corrective heart operations. Use of V and J genes seemed skewed within the thymic and blood repertoires. There were highly overlapping thymic repertoires among unrelated individuals, as related research reported.

Specimen: thymocytes. The receptor's source is a boy younger than two with a congenital heart defect. This chain uses TRBV5-6 with TRBJ1-4, with a tentative D call TRBD1 (6 bases). The CDR3 nucleotides read TGTGCCAGCAGCTTGGTAACAGGGGAAAAACTGTTTTTT. Protein product: CASSLVTGEKLFF.